This TCR beta chain was captured by sequencing in a study of shared clonotypes between healthy human individuals. This clone was recorded only once. Its antigen is currently unknown. Points from the study as a whole: Clonotypes shared by all four donors outscored non-shared clonotypes in generation probability.

The protocol was immunoSEQ multiplex PCR, while the TCRdb copy is restricted to in-frame clones and leaves out a portion. This sample has 400,000 to 600,000 clones, with more than 95% found just once. The germline V gene encodes CDR1 ENHRY and CDR2 SYGVKD. CDR3 length: 17 residues. Unmatched junction bases numbered 14, after V lost 4 bases and J lost 5 bases. The sequence was collected from a woman under 40 in good health. The chain carries TRBV10-3 and TRBJ2-7; 10 nucleotides align to TRBD1. Specimen: naive CD4+ T cells sorted from blood. Subset here: CD45RA+ positively selected. The CDR3 DNA is TGTGCCATCAGTGTTCTGGGGACAGGGGCCACCGGGGACGAGCAGTACTTC. This gives the protein CAISVLGTGATGDEQYF.